The 30 T cell receptor beta chains below come from one sample, sequenced in a study of OX40 agonist ivuxolimab in advanced cancers. Profiling relied on immunoSEQ multiplex PCR, and the TCRdb table lists in-frame clones only, not all of them. The sample includes about 62,000 clones, 81% of them seen just once. Sequencing used CD4+ or CD8+ T cells sorted from blood, obtained in a trial of the OX40 agonist ivuxolimab. The receptors here all came from an adult with an advanced solid tumor such as melanoma, head and neck, liver or kidney cancer.

The chain is built from TRBV7-8 and TRBJ1-2; a possible D gene is TRBD1 (6 bases). V was shortened by 5 bases and J by 4 bases, with 14 bases between the two germline ends. Germline CDR1 reads SGHVS; CDR2 reads FQNEAQ. There are 14 residues in the CDR3. CDR3 residues: CASSPTGLGYGYTF. CDR3 nucleotide sequence: TGTGCCAGCAGCCCAACAGGGCTGGGCTATGGCTACACCTTC.

The rearrangement uses TRBV6-1 and TRBJ1-5; no reliable D call. Trimming left V 5 bases short and J 4 bases short, with 12 bases between. This CDR3 comprises 14 residues. Per the germline V gene, CDR1 is MNHNS and CDR2 is SASEGT. CDR3 residues: CASSRSGGNQPQHF. The CDR3 DNA reads as TGTGCCAGCAGTCGAAGCGGCGGTAATCAGCCCCAGCATTTT.

V is TRBV6-1 and J is TRBJ2-3; 7 bases map to TRBD1. CDR1 and CDR2 from the germline V gene are MNHNS and SASEGT. V gave up 5 bases and J gave up 4 bases; unmatched junction bases: 6. The CDR3 has 14 residues. The CDR3 here is CASSPDRWADTQYF. The CDR3 DNA reads TGTGCCAGCAGTCCGGACAGGTGGGCAGATACGCAGTATTTT.

This chain joins TRBV4-1 and TRBJ2-2; 8 nucleotides align to TRBD1. J was trimmed by 7 bases and V by 3 bases; bases with no gene match: 4. CDR3 length: 14 residues. Per germline, CDR1 MGHRA and CDR2 YSYEKL. CDR3 coding DNA: TGCGCCAGCAGCCAGACAGGGGTTAACGGGGAGCTGTTTTTT. The encoded protein is CASSQTGVNGELFF.

This clone was observed once. The genes are TRBV19 and TRBJ2-7; D might be TRBD1 or TRBD2, each matching 5 bases. The germline CDR1 and CDR2 sequences are LNHDA and SQIVND (reference sequence). The CDR3 sequence is 14 residues long. Trimming took off 3 bases at V and 1 base at J, with 10 bases between the two ends. The DNA of the CDR3 is TGTGCCAGTAGTATTGGGACCTCATCCTACGAGCAGTACTTC. Its translation is CASSIGTSSYEQYF.

The J gene is TRBJ2-7, the V gene TRBV2; maybe TRBD2 (5 bases). Germline CDR1 SNHLY, CDR2 FYNNEI. This CDR3 comprises 10 residues. Trimming pared 4 bases from V and 12 bases from J, leaving 10 bases between. The DNA of the CDR3 is TGTGCCAGCAGTGTCGCGACTATGTACTTC. Protein: CASSVATMYF.

This clone was detected only a few times. The chain uses TRBV5-1 and TRBJ1-1; no reliable D call. The CDR3 sequence is 13 residues long. The germline CDR1 and CDR2 sequences are SGHRS and YFSETQ. V was pared by 2 bases and J by 4 bases, with 9 bases between. As DNA, the CDR3 is TGCGCCAGCAGCTTCCAGGACGGCACTGAAGCTTTCTTT. Translation gives CASSFQDGTEAFF.

The chain joins TRBV18 to TRBJ1-4; possibly TRBD1 for D (5 bases). This CDR3 contains 12 residues. Germline loops: CDR1 KGHSH, CDR2 LQKENI. V shed 6 bases and J shed 6 bases, with 8 bases lying between them. Here the CDR3 reads CASSQGYEKLFF. CDR3 coding DNA: TGTGCCAGCTCCCAGGGCTATGAAAAACTGTTTTTT.

The chain joins TRBV4-1 to TRBJ1-5, with D possibly TRBD1 on 6 matching bases. V lost 5 bases and J 1 base, leaving 15 bases between the germline ends. The germline V gene has CDR1 MGHRA and CDR2 YSYEKL. CDR3 length equals 16 residues. The CDR3 DNA reads as TGCGCCAGCAGCACCGATGAGGGGGGGAGCAATCAGCCCCAGCATTTT. Amino acid sequence: CASSTDEGGSNQPQHF.

V usage is TRBV5-6 and J usage is TRBJ2-3; D perhaps matches TRBD2 (7 bases). V was shortened by 4 bases and J by 4 bases, with 19 bases between the two germline ends. The V gene's germline CDR1 is SGHDT and CDR2 YYEEEE. The CDR3 has 16 residues. The CDR3 bases are TGTGCCAGCAGCCTGGGAGGGGGGGCCGTAGCAGATACGCAGTATTTT. Translated: CASSLGGGAVADTQYF.

J is TRBJ1-1 and V is TRBV29-1, with D perhaps matching TRBD1 (6 bases). The CDR3 covers 12 residues. Germline CDR1 SQVTM, CDR2 ANQGSEA. Trimming removed 7 bases at V and 10 bases at J, with 19 bases between. The CDR3 loop is CSAEGDRVGAFF. The CDR3 DNA reads TGCAGCGCCGAGGGGGATAGGGTAGGAGCTTTCTTT.

For this clone: A read error may account for a junction end that differs from germline. The DNA of the CDR3 is TGTGCCTGGAGCGACCGCTACACTGAGCAGTTCTTC. It specifies CAWSDRYTEQFF. The chain combines TRBV30 with TRBJ2-1; D unclear. CDR3 length: 12 amino acids. Per the germline V gene, CDR1 is GTSNPN and CDR2 is SVGIG (reference sequence).

V usage is TRBV6-5 and J usage is TRBJ2-7; either TRBD1 or TRBD2 may supply D (5 bases each). CDR1 and CDR2 (germline): MNHEY, SVGAGI. V lost 5 bases, J lost 3 bases, and 14 bases lay in between. The CDR3 runs to 14 residues. In DNA form, the CDR3 reads TGTGCCAGCAGTGAACCCGGGGCGCGCTACGAGCAGTACTTC. This codes for CASSEPGARYEQYF.

In this sample, this clone turned up once. The chain carries TRBV30 and TRBJ2-2; no firm D call. Between the trimmed V and J ends, which lost 8 bases and 1 base, there was a span of 14 bases. The CDR3 is made up of 14 amino acids. Germline V gives CDR1 GTSNPN, CDR2 SVGIG (reference sequence). The DNA for the CDR3 is TGTGCCGGCTCAGGACCGGGGAACACCGGGGAGCTGTTTTTT. It translates to CAGSGPGNTGELFF.

This clone was observed a few times. This chain connects TRBV14 to TRBJ2-1; no clear D gene. Germline CDR1 and CDR2: SGHDN and FVKESK. The CDR3 sequence is 12 residues long. Trimming took off 1 base at V and 12 bases at J, with 10 bases between the two ends. CDR3 bases: TGTGCCAGCAGCCAAGGGAAGCAAGGGCAGTTCTTC. Its translation is CASSQGKQGQFF.

The J gene is TRBJ2-7, the V gene TRBV5-6; TRBD1 matches 7 bases. CDR3 size: 12 residues. V lost 4 bases, J lost 5 bases, and 3 bases stayed unmatched. CDR1 and CDR2 (germline): SGHDT, YYEEEE. The CDR3: CASSPDRDEQYF. The CDR3, as DNA: TGTGCCAGCAGCCCCGACAGGGACGAGCAGTACTTC.

The chain links TRBV7-2 to TRBJ2-3; tentatively, D is TRBD2 (6 bases). Trimming removed 5 bases from V and 5 bases from J, with 11 bases in between. CDR3 length: 13 residues. Germline CDR1 and CDR2: SGHTA and FQGNSA. The CDR3 spells CASSPPREDTQYF. The CDR3 DNA reads as TGTGCCAGCAGCCCCCCGCGGGAAGATACGCAGTATTTT.

The chain carries TRBV6-1 and TRBJ1-1; TRBD1 is a possible D gene (5 bases). Deletions cut 6 bases from V and 4 bases from J, with 15 bases between. Looked up from germline, CDR1 is MNHNS and CDR2 is SASEGT. The CDR3 covers 14 residues. The CDR3 nucleotides are TGTGCCAGCAGCCCCCCCGGGGGATTCACTGAAGCTTTCTTT. This encodes CASSPPGGFTEAFF.

The chain uses TRBV5-1 and TRBJ2-3; 8 bases match TRBD2. The V and J ends lost 2 bases and 1 base, in that order; junction bases with no gene match: 12. The CDR3 has 18 residues. Germline V gene sequence: CDR1 SGHRS, CDR2 YFSETQ. The chain's CDR3 is CASSFVAGGSTGTDTQYF. The CDR3 DNA sequence: TGCGCCAGCAGCTTTGTGGCGGGGGGCTCAACTGGCACAGATACGCAGTATTTT.

In the case of this clone: The junction and the germline gene differ at one end; a read error may be behind it. This sequence joins TRBV7-7 and TRBJ2-1; TRBD1 agrees at 8 bases. The V gene's germline CDR1 is SSHAT and CDR2 FNYEAQ (reference sequence). The CDR3 totals 13 residues. The CDR3 loop reads CASSIGQGNEQFF. The CDR3 region has the DNA TGTGCTAGCAGCATCGGACAGGGTAATGAGCAGTTCTTC. The full variable domain, in which reference TRBV7-7 and TRBJ2-1 provide the parts outside the CDR3, is GAGVSQSPRYKVTKRGQDVTLRCDPISSHATLYWYQQALGQGPEFLTYFNYEAQPDKSGLPSDRFSAERPEGSISTLTIQRTEQRDSAMYRCASSIGQGNEQFFGPGTRLTVL.

This rearrangement joins TRBV6-4 to TRBJ2-1; 10 bases match TRBD1. Trimming cost V 3 bases and J 7 bases; bases outside gene matches: 9. Germline assignment: CDR1 MRHNA and CDR2 SNTAGT. The length of the CDR3 is 16 residues. The CDR3 sequence is CASSESMDRGRNEQFF. Written as DNA, the CDR3 is TGTGCCAGCAGTGAATCTATGGACAGGGGGAGGAATGAGCAGTTCTTC.

This chain joins TRBV20-1 and TRBJ2-3; 8 bases line up with TRBD1. Germline trimming cut 5 bases from V and 9 bases from J; bases unmatched to any gene: 4. Per the germline V gene, CDR1 is DFQATT and CDR2 is SNEGSKA (reference sequence). This CDR3 spans 11 amino acids. The CDR3 reads CSAGTGATQYF. DNA for the CDR3: TGCAGTGCTGGGACAGGAGCAACGCAGTATTTT.

This clone was detected only a few times. The genes are TRBV12-5 and TRBJ2-7; 7 bases align to TRBD1. In germline, CDR1 is LGHNT, CDR2 FRNRAP. The CDR3 is 14 amino acids. Germline trimming cut 1 base from V and 5 bases from J; bases unmatched to any gene: 5. CDR3: CASGLARQGNEQYF. The CDR3 bases are TGTGCTAGTGGTTTGGCCCGACAGGGCAACGAGCAGTACTTC.

This clone has only one observation. The chain links TRBV5-5 to TRBJ1-5; 9 nucleotides match TRBD1. The V gene's germline CDR1 is SGHKS and CDR2 YYEKEE (reference sequence). CDR3 length: 16 residues. Trimming cost V 4 bases and J 3 bases; bases outside gene matches: 8. CDR3 nucleotide sequence: TGTGCCAGCAGCGCCGGGACAGGGTGGAACAATCAGCCCCAGCATTTT. Encoded protein: CASSAGTGWNNQPQHF.

The chain has TRBV5-6 and TRBJ1-2, with 9 positions matching TRBD1. Looked up from germline, CDR1 is SGHDT and CDR2 is YYEEEE. The CDR3 runs 14 residues. Trimming removed 4 bases from V and 6 bases from J; junction bases left unmatched: 7. The CDR3 reads CASSLQGARDGYTF. DNA of the CDR3: TGTGCCAGCAGCCTACAGGGGGCGCGGGATGGCTACACCTTC.

This sequence joins TRBV6-5 and TRBJ1-5; unclear D gene. Germline-derived CDR1 and CDR2 are MNHEY and SVGAGI. This CDR3 comprises 13 residues. V was cut by 6 bases and J by 3 bases, with 9 bases left in between. CDR3 sequence (DNA): TGTGCCAGCAGCACAGCTGTCAATCAGCCCCAGCATTTT. Residues: CASSTAVNQPQHF.

V gene TRBV6-5 combines with J gene TRBJ1-1; no firm D call. CDR1 and CDR2 from the germline V gene are MNHEY and SVGAGI. The CDR3 is 13 amino acids. V lost 7 bases and J lost 1, with 10 bases in between. The CDR3 DNA sequence: TGTGCCAGCACTTGGCGGGGGAACACTGAAGCTTTCTTT. It codes for CASTWRGNTEAFF.

V usage is TRBV7-6 and J usage is TRBJ1-1; D unresolved. This CDR3 has 14 residues. With 2 bases removed from V and 2 bases from J, the gap between germline ends came to 9 bases. Germline V gene lookup returns CDR1 SGHVS and CDR2 FNYEAQ. The chain's CDR3 is CASSLLLENTEAFF. The CDR3 region has the DNA TGTGCCAGCAGCTTATTACTAGAAAACACTGAAGCTTTCTTT.

The rearrangement uses TRBV9 and TRBJ1-3; TRBD1 might be the D (5 bases). In germline, CDR1 is SGDLS, CDR2 YYNGEE. The CDR3 consists of 16 residues. Trimming took off 4 bases at V and 0 bases at J, with 14 bases between the two ends. In DNA form, the CDR3 reads TGTGCCAGCAGCCCCCGGGGACGGATCTCTGGAAACACCATATATTTT. Amino acids: CASSPRGRISGNTIYF.

V gene TRBV11-1 combines with J gene TRBJ2-3, with D possibly matching TRBD1 (6 bases). Germline V gene data show CDR1 as SGHAT and CDR2 as FQDESV (reference sequence). The CDR3 sequence is 14 residues long. Trimming took off 3 bases at V and 2 bases at J, with 9 bases between the two ends. The CDR3 loop is CASSFRQATDTQYF. In DNA form, the CDR3 reads TGTGCCAGCAGCTTTAGACAGGCCACAGATACGCAGTATTTT.